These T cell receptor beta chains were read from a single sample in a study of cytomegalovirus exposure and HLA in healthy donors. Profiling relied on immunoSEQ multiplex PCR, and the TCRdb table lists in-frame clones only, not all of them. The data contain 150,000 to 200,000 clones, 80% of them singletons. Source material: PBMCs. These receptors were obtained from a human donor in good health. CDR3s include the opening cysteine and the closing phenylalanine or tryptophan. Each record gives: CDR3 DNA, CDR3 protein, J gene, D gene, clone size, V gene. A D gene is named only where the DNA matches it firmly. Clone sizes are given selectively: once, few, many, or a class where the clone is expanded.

TGTGCCAGTAGTAGGGGGCTGGGCACTGAAGCTTTCTTT | CASSRGLGTEAFF | TRBJ1-1 | - | few | TRBV19
TGTGCCAGCAGCTTATCTGCGGGGCCCTATGGCTACACCTTC | CASSLSAGPYGYTF | TRBJ1-2 | - | - | TRBV7-2
TGTGCCAGCAGTGAAGTCTTCGGGGGGGCCGGGGCAGATACGCAGTATTTT | CASSEVFGGAGADTQYF | TRBJ2-3 | TRBD2 | once | TRBV2
TGTGCCATCAGGCAGACAGGGGACGCAGATACGCAGTATTTT | CAIRQTGDADTQYF | TRBJ2-3 | TRBD1 | - | TRBV10-3
TGTGCCAGCAGCCAAGGACAGGTGGGCTACGAGCAGTACTTC | CASSQGQVGYEQYF | TRBJ2-7 | TRBD1 | - | TRBV13
TGTGCCAGCAGCACCGGGACAGGGGTGTACCAAGAGACCCAGTACTTC | CASSTGTGVYQETQYF | TRBJ2-5 | TRBD1 | - | TRBV7-9
TGTGCCAGCAGCCCACGGGACAGGGGGTTCGGCACTGAAGCTTTCTTT | CASSPRDRGFGTEAFF | TRBJ1-1 | TRBD1 | - | TRBV11-3
TGTGCCAGCAGTGGACTAGCGGGGCCTTACAATGAGCAGTTCTTC | CASSGLAGPYNEQFF | TRBJ2-1 | TRBD2 | - | TRBV25-1
TGTGCCAGCAGTTTTTCCGGGGTGAGTTCACCCCTCCACTTT | CASSFSGVSSPLHF | TRBJ1-6 | - | - | TRBV28
TGTGCCAGCTCACCCAGGGAAATGGAGACCCAGTACTTC | CASSPREMETQYF | TRBJ2-5 | - | - | TRBV18
TGCGCCAGCAGCCAAGACAGGTCAGTCAGCTTCTACGAGCAGTACTTC | CASSQDRSVSFYEQYF | TRBJ2-7 | - | - | TRBV4-3
TGTGCCAGCTCACCGCAGGGGTGGGACACTGAAGCTTTCTTT | CASSPQGWDTEAFF | TRBJ1-1 | - | few | TRBV18
TGTGCCAGCAGTGACACAGGGGGCTATGGCTACACCTTC | CASSDTGGYGYTF | TRBJ1-2 | TRBD1 | - | TRBV2
TGTGCCAGCAGCCTGGGGCAGAGGCGGGACAGGGTTGGCTACACCTTC | CASSLGQRRDRVGYTF | TRBJ1-2 | TRBD1 | once | TRBV11-3
TGTGCCAGCAGCGCGACAGGAATGGGGACCGGGGAGCTGTTTTTT | CASSATGMGTGELFF | TRBJ2-2 | - | - | TRBV9
TGTGCCAGCCGCAGGACAGGGTCCGACACCGGGGAGCTGTTTTTT | CASRRTGSDTGELFF | TRBJ2-2 | TRBD1 | medium-sized | TRBV6-4
TGTGCCAGCAGTGAGTGGGACAGGGGTATCGGAAAACTGTTTTTT | CASSEWDRGIGKLFF | TRBJ1-4 | TRBD1 | - | TRBV25-1
TGTGCCACCAGCAGAGTCCGAGGGGCGGGGGGTCGTGATGAGCAGTTCTTC | CATSRVRGAGGRDEQFF | TRBJ2-1 | TRBD2 | - | TRBV15
TGCGCCAGCAGCCATGGCAGGGCCCCCTCCGAGCAGTACTTC | CASSHGRAPSEQYF | TRBJ2-7 | - | - | TRBV4-3
TGTGCCAGCACCCACCTCGGGCAGGGAGAGACCCAGTACTTC | CASTHLGQGETQYF | TRBJ2-5 | - | - | TRBV25-1